This is a list of T cell receptor beta chains from one sample in a study of control samples from healthy donors and cancer patients. The protocol was immunoSEQ multiplex PCR, while the TCRdb copy is restricted to in-frame clones and leaves out a portion. The sample lists approximately 97,000 clones; around nine tenths were seen once. The sequencing input was blood. These receptors originate from a human donor in good health. The donor label of this sample is uncertain. CDR3s include the opening cysteine and the closing phenylalanine or tryptophan. A D gene is named only where the DNA matches it firmly. For some rows the clone size is stated as once, few or many, or as a class when expanded; others skip it.

>-|-|TRBV6-5|TRBJ1-1
TGTGCCAGCACCCTACAATTGAACACTGAAGCTTTCTTT
CASTLQLNTEAFF
>-|-|TRBV6-6|TRBJ1-6
TGTGCCAGCAGTTATGTTTCATCCCTCCACTTT
CASSYVSSLHF
>-|-|TRBV6-4|TRBJ2-7
TGTGCCAGCAGTCCGGAACACCTCCGAGGCGAGCAGTACTTC
CASSPEHLRGEQYF
>-|-|TRBV28|TRBJ2-5
TGTGCCAGCAGTTTCCCAGCACAAGAGACCCAGTACTTC
CASSFPAQETQYF
>-|-|TRBV30|TRBJ1-5
TGTGCCTTCTCCGGGGAGGGGCAGCCCCAGCATTTT
CAFSGEGQPQHF
>-|-|TRBV7-8|TRBJ2-7
TGTGCCAGCAGCCCGGAGACAACTTCCTACGAGCAGTACTTC
CASSPETTSYEQYF
>-|-|TRBV6-5|TRBJ2-2
TGTGCCAGCAATCTAGGGAACACCGGGGAGCTGTTTTTT
CASNLGNTGELFF
>-|-|TRBV6-5|TRBJ1-2
TGTGCCAGCAGTTACTCGGGAAATGAATATGGCTACACCTTC
CASSYSGNEYGYTF
>-|-|TRBV3-1/TRBV3-2|TRBJ2-1
TGTGCCAGCAGCCAAGAATCCGGATACAATGAGCAGTTCTTC
CASSQESGYNEQFF
>-|-|TRBV6-5|TRBJ2-6
TGTGCCAGCAGTCTCTCTGGGGCCAACGTCCTGACTTTC
CASSLSGANVLTF
>-|-|TRBV7-9|TRBJ2-2
TGTGCCAGCAGCTTAGGTGGCGGGCTGAACACCGGGGAGCTGTTTTTT
CASSLGGGLNTGELFF
>-|-|TRBV5-1|TRBJ1-4
TGCGCCAGCAGCTCTACAGATGCAACTAATGAAAAACTGTTTTTT
CASSSTDATNEKLFF
>-|-|TRBV6-5|TRBJ1-3
TGTGCCAGCGCAGGGACCGCTGGAAACACCATATATTTT
CASAGTAGNTIYF
>TRBD1|-|TRBV7-9|TRBJ2-1
TGTGCCAGCAGCCCACATCCCGGACAGGCCTACAATGAGCAGTTCTTC
CASSPHPGQAYNEQFF
>-|-|TRBV3-1/TRBV3-2|TRBJ2-7
TGTGCCAGCAGCCAAGGGTTCGAGCAGTACTTC
CASSQGFEQYF
>TRBD1|-|TRBV5-4|TRBJ1-1
TGTGCCAGCAGCCATCTCCGGGACAGGGGTTTTTTCCACACTGAAGCTTTCTTT
CASSHLRDRGFFHTEAFF
>-|-|TRBV29-1|TRBJ2-1
TGCAGCGTTCTCCCGGGTTTTCGGGATGAGCAGTTCTTC
CSVLPGFRDEQFF
>-|-|TRBV19|TRBJ1-3
TGTGCCAGTAGTGTCCGCGGGCCTGGAAACACCATATATTTT
CASSVRGPGNTIYF
>TRBD1|-|TRBV7-2|TRBJ2-5
TGTGCCAGCAGCTGGGACAGCACTAACCAAGAGACCCAGTACTTC
CASSWDSTNQETQYF
>-|-|TRBV6-1|TRBJ1-2
TGTGCCAGCAGTGAAGAGCAGTATGGCTACACCTTC
CASSEEQYGYTF
>-|-|TRBV4-1|TRBJ2-5
TGCGCCAGCAGCCAAGTTATCGTCACCTCCCCAGAAGAGACCCAGTACTTC
CASSQVIVTSPEETQYF
>TRBD1|-|TRBV7-9|TRBJ2-1
TGTGCCAGCAGCTTGGACAGGAGTAGAAACTACAATGAGCAGTTCTTC
CASSLDRSRNYNEQFF
>-|few|TRBV30|TRBJ1-5
TGTGCCTGGAGCGACGGGACAAGGTTGCGACAGCCCCAGCATTTT
CAWSDGTRLRQPQHF
>-|-|TRBV19|TRBJ2-2
TGTGCCAGTAGTCCTCGCACCGGGGAGCTGTTTTTT
CASSPRTGELFF
>-|-|TRBV6-1|TRBJ2-3
TGTGCCAGCAGTGAGTCCAGGGCTCGCACAGATACGCAGTATTTT
CASSESRARTDTQYF
>-|-|TRBV21-1|TRBJ2-3
TGTGCCAGCAGCCACCGAGGAGGCAGGGGGGAAGATACGCAGTATTTT
CASSHRGGRGEDTQYF
>TRBD1|-|TRBV7-7|TRBJ2-7
TGTGCCAGCAGCTCCCAACAGGGGAACGAGCAGTACTTC
CASSSQQGNEQYF
>TRBD2|-|TRBV19|TRBJ2-3
TGTGCCAGTAAACCGGGACTAGCCGGCACAGATACGCAGTATTTT
CASKPGLAGTDTQYF
>-|-|TRBV5-5|TRBJ1-1
TGTGCCAGCAGCTTGGTTTGGGCCGGGACCTCGCCTGAAGCTTTCTTT
CASSLVWAGTSPEAFF
>-|-|TRBV24-1|TRBJ2-4
TGTGCCACCAGTGACGGGGTAGCCAAAAACATTCAGTACTTC
CATSDGVAKNIQYF
>TRBD1|-|TRBV5-1|TRBJ2-3
TGCGCCAGCGCCCGGGACAGAGGAACAGATACGCAGTATTTT
CASARDRGTDTQYF
>-|-|TRBV27|TRBJ1-1
TGTGCCAGCAGGGCAGTGTACCCGAACACTGAAGCTTTCTTT
CASRAVYPNTEAFF
>-|-|TRBV10-3|TRBJ1-1
TGTGCCATCAGTGAAACAGGAGAGGGTCTTGGAGCTTTCTTT
CAISETGEGLGAFF
>TRBD1|-|TRBV2|TRBJ2-2
TGTGCCAGCAGGGACAGGCCGAACACCGGGGAGCTGTTTTTT
CASRDRPNTGELFF
>TRBD1|few|TRBV30|TRBJ1-2
TGTGCCTGGAGTGGAGACAGGGCACGCGGCTACACCTTC
CAWSGDRARGYTF
>TRBD1|-|TRBV24-1|TRBJ1-5
TGTGCCACCAGTGATGACAGGGAACAGCCCCAGCATTTT
CATSDDREQPQHF
>-|-|TRBV6-1|TRBJ1-2
TGTGCCAGCAGTGAAGCAGCGGCAAACTATGGCTACACCTTC
CASSEAAANYGYTF
>-|-|TRBV30|TRBJ2-1
TGTGCCTGGAGTGGATTCAATGAGCAGTTCTTC
CAWSGFNEQFF
>-|-|TRBV4-2|TRBJ1-4
TGTGCCAGCAGCCAAGATTCACTCAGGGGAACTAATGAAAAACTGTTTTTT
CASSQDSLRGTNEKLFF
>TRBD1|-|TRBV27|TRBJ2-5
TGTGCCAGCAGAGCCGGGACAGTTGATCAAGAGACCCAGTACTTC
CASRAGTVDQETQYF
>-|-|TRBV7-2|TRBJ2-5
-
CASSFTFGARETQYF
>TRBD2|-|TRBV3-1/TRBV3-2|TRBJ2-5
TGTGCCAGCAGCCTCAGCGGGGAAGAGACCCAGTACTTC
CASSLSGEETQYF
>-|once|TRBV2|TRBJ2-7
TGTGCCAGCACCGAGTGGGCGACCGAGCAGTACTTC
CASTEWATEQYF
>-|once|TRBV7-5|TRBJ1-1
TGTGCCAGAAGCTTAGTGGGTCAGGCGGACACTGAAGCTTTCTTT
CARSLVGQADTEAFF
>-|-|TRBV4-2|TRBJ2-2
TGTGCCAGCAGCCACGGAGCCGGGAAGAACACCGGGGAGCTGTTTTTT
CASSHGAGKNTGELFF
>TRBD1|once|TRBV24-1|TRBJ1-1
TGTGCCACCAGTGATGCCGGGACAGGGCCAACTGAAGCTTTCTTT
CATSDAGTGPTEAFF
>TRBD1|-|TRBV5-4|TRBJ1-1
TGTGCCAGCAGGGTGGACAGGATCAACACTGAAGCTTTCTTT
CASRVDRINTEAFF
>-|-|TRBV3-1/TRBV3-2|TRBJ1-4
TGTGCCAGCAGCCAAACATTTGCTAATGAAAAACTGTTTTTT
CASSQTFANEKLFF
>TRBD1|-|TRBV6-1|TRBJ1-5
TGTGCCAGCAGTGCGTGGGACAGCCAATATAGCAATCAGCCCCAGCATTTT
CASSAWDSQYSNQPQHF
>-|-|TRBV18|TRBJ1-5
TGTGCCAGCTCACCAGGCAGGCCCACGTATTATAGCAATCAGCCCCAGCATTTT
CASSPGRPTYYSNQPQHF
>TRBD2|once|TRBV3-1/TRBV3-2|TRBJ2-1
TGTGCCAGCAGCCGACGGACTAGCGGGAATCAATACAATGAGCAGTTCTTC
CASSRRTSGNQYNEQFF
>TRBD2|-|TRBV6-1|TRBJ2-5
TGTGCCAGCAGTGAATTAGGTTTGGCTAGCGGGGGCCGAGAGACCCAGTACTTC
CASSELGLASGGRETQYF
>-|-|TRBV19|TRBJ1-2
TGTGCCAGTAGTAGGACACAGGGTTGGAGCTATGGCTACACCTTC
CASSRTQGWSYGYTF
>-|-|TRBV2|TRBJ1-1
TGTGCCAGCAGTGAAAAAAGGGGCAGCGCCATGAACACTGAAGCTTTCTTT
CASSEKRGSAMNTEAFF
>TRBD1|-|TRBV6-5|TRBJ1-1
TGTGCCAGCAGCAAAGGACAGGGATGGACTGAAGCTTTCTTT
CASSKGQGWTEAFF
>TRBD1|-|TRBV6-5|TRBJ2-7
TGTGCTACCCTAGCAGGGGGCGGCCACGAGCAGTACTTC
CATLAGGGHEQYF
>-|-|TRBV9|TRBJ1-6
TGTGCCAGCAGCGCGTCAGGGAGCGATTCACCCCTCCACTTT
CASSASGSDSPLHF